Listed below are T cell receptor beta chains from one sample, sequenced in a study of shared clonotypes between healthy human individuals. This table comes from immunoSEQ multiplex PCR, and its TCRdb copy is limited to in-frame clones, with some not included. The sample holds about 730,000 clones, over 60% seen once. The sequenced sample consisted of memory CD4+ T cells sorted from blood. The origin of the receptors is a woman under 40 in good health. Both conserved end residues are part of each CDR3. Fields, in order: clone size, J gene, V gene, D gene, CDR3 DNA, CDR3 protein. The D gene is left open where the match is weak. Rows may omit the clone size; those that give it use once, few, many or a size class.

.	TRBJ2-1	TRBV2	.	TGTGCCAGCAGTACTCGACTGAACAATGAGCAGTTCTTC	CASSTRLNNEQFF
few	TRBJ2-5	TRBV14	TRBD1	TGTGCCAGCAGCCACCTGACAGGGGCCCAAGAGACCCAGTACTTC	CASSHLTGAQETQYF
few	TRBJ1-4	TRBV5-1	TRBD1	TGCGCCAGCAGCCGGGAAGGGGACAGGGCTAATGAAAAACTGTTTTTT	CASSREGDRANEKLFF
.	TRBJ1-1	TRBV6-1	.	TGTGCCAGCAGTGAGAGTCCTGGGGACACTGAAGCTTTCTTT	CASSESPGDTEAFF
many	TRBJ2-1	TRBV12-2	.	TGTGCAAGTCGCCGAATCGTAGGTTTAGCGAGGGAGTTCTTC	CASRRIVGLAREFF
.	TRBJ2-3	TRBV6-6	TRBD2	TGTGCCAGCTGGCCCTTTAGCGGGAAGGCAGATACGCAGTATTTT	CASWPFSGKADTQYF
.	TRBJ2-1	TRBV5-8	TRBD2	TGTGCCAGCATTCCGCGGGAGCCCTACAATGAGCAGTTCTTC	CASIPREPYNEQFF
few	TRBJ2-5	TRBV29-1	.	TGCAGAGAAACGGGAGAGACCCAGTACTTC	CRETGETQYF
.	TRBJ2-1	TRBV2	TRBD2	TGTGCCAGCGGACCGGGACTAGTACATGAGCAGTTCTTC	CASGPGLVHEQFF
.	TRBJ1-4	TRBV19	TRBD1	TGTGCCAGTAGTATTCACAGGGGGCGCGAAAAACTGTTTTTT	CASSIHRGREKLFF
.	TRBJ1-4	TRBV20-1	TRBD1	TGCAGTGCTAGGGACAGGAGAAAACTGTTTTTT	CSARDRRKLFF
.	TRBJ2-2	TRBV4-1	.	TGCGCCAGCAGCCAAGACGGAACAGCTTGGACCGGGGAGCTGTTTTTT	CASSQDGTAWTGELFF
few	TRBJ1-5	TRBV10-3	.	TGTGCCATAAGTCCGGGTCACAATCAGCCCCAGCATTTT	CAISPGHNQPQHF
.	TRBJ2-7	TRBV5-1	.	TGCGCCAGCAGCTTGGTCGCCAGCTACGAGCAGTACTTC	CASSLVASYEQYF
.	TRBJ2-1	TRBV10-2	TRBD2	TGCGCCAGCAGGTGGACTAGCGGGAGGCAGAATGAGCAGTTCTTC	CASRWTSGRQNEQFF
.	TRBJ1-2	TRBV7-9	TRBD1	TGTGCCAGCAGCTTCCCACAGGGGTCGGATGGCTACACCTTC	CASSFPQGSDGYTF
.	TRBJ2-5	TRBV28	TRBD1	TGTGCCAGCAGCCGAAAGGACAGGGGAGAGACCCAGTACTTC	CASSRKDRGETQYF
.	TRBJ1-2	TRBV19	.	TGTGCCAGTAACGTCGAGGAGGGGGCTAACTATGGCTACACCTTC	CASNVEEGANYGYTF
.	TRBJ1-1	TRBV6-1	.	TGTGCCAGCAGTGAACGGGGGGGGCACACTGAAGCTTTCTTT	CASSERGGHTEAFF
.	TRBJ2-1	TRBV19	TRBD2	TGTGCCAGTAGTCCTAGCGGCCTCTACAATGAGCAGTTCTTC	CASSPSGLYNEQFF
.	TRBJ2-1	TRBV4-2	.	TGTGCCAGCAGCCAAGATAGACGGGATGAGCAGTTCTTC	CASSQDRRDEQFF
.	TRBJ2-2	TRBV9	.	TGTGCCAGCAGCTTAACCGGGACCCGCCATACCGGGGAGCTGTTTTTT	CASSLTGTRHTGELFF
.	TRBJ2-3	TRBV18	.	TGTGCCAGCTCACTGAGCCCCGGGGGACGCACAGATACGCAGTATTTT	CASSLSPGGRTDTQYF
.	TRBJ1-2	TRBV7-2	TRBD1	TGTGCCAGCAGCTTCGGACAGGGGGCGAACTATGGCTACACCTTC	CASSFGQGANYGYTF
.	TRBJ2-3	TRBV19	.	TGTGCCAGTAGCCTACCGCACGTCACAGATACGCAGTATTTT	CASSLPHVTDTQYF
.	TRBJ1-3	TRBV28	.	TGTGCCAGCAGCGATACAGTCCTTTCTGGAAACACCATATATTTT	CASSDTVLSGNTIYF
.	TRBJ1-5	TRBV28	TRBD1	TGTGCCAGCACCCATGGGACAGTGGGCCCCCAGCATTTT	CASTHGTVGPQHF
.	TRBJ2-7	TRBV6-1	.	TGTGCCAGCAGTGAACGGCTGCGGGAGCAGTACTTC	CASSERLREQYF
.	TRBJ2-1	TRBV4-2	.	TGTGCCAGCAGCCAGTCGGGGTTTGGAGCTTACAATGAGCAGTTCTTC	CASSQSGFGAYNEQFF
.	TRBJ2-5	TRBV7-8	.	TGTGCCAGCAGCTCCGGGACACAAGAGACCCAGTACTTC	CASSSGTQETQYF
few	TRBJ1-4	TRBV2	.	TGTGCCAGCAGTGAAGCCGGGATCGTTTATGAAAAACTGTTTTTT	CASSEAGIVYEKLFF
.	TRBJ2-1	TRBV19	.	TGTGCCAGTAGTAATGCTAGATCTGAGCAGTTCTTC	CASSNARSEQFF
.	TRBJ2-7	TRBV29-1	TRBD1	TGCAGCGTCGGTGCCGGGACAGGGGGCGACGAGCAGTACTTC	CSVGAGTGGDEQYF
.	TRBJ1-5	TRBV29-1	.	TGCAGCGTTGCCGGGGCGGAGGGACAGCCCCAGCATTTT	CSVAGAEGQPQHF
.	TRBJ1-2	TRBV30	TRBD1	TGTGCCGGGGGCCGGGACAGGAAACTGGCTGGGTTGGTCGGCTACACCTTC	CAGGRDRKLAGLVGYTF
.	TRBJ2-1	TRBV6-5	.	TGTGCCAGCAGTCCCAGGGGAAGGGAGCAGTTCTTC	CASSPRGREQFF
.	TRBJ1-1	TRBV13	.	TGTGCCAGCAGCCCCTCATTTTTAGACACTGAAGCTTTCTTT	CASSPSFLDTEAFF
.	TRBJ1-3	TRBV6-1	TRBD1	TGTGCCAGCAGCCTGGACAGGGTCTCTGGAAACACCATATATTTT	CASSLDRVSGNTIYF
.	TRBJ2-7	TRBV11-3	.	TGTGCCAGCAATCGCCCCTACGAGCAGTACTTC	CASNRPYEQYF
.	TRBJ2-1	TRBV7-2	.	TGTGCCAGCACGACTGGGGGGAGCGTCTCCTACAATGAGCAGTTCTTC	CASTTGGSVSYNEQFF
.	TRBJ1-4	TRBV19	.	TGTGCCACCACGATAGGAAGTCGGAATGAAAAACTGTTTTTT	CATTIGSRNEKLFF
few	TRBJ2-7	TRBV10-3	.	TGTGCCATCAAGGACGGGCTCTCCTACGAGCAGTACTTC	CAIKDGLSYEQYF
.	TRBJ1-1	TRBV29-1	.	TGCAGCGTTGAAGGGGGACCCTCCCCTGAAGCTTTCTTT	CSVEGGPSPEAFF
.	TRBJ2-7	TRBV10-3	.	TGTGCCATCAGTGGACAGGCCGGATACGAGCAGTACTTC	CAISGQAGYEQYF
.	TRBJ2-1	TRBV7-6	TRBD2	TGTGCCAGCAGCTTAGTTCCGACTAGCGGGGGAAGACACAATGAGCAGTTCTTC	CASSLVPTSGGRHNEQFF
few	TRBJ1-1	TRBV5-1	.	TGCGCCAGCAGCCAACAGGGAGGTCCTGAAGCTTTCTTT	CASSQQGGPEAFF
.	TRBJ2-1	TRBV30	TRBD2	TGTGCCTGGAGTCGACTAGCGGGCGGCAATGAGCAGTTCTTC	CAWSRLAGGNEQFF
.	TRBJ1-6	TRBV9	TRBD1	TGTGCCAGCAGCTCCCACACAGGGGATAATTCACCCCTCCACTTT	CASSSHTGDNSPLHF
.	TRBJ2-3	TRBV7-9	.	TGTGCCAGCAGCTACCCCACCCAATTCACAGATACGCAGTATTTT	CASSYPTQFTDTQYF
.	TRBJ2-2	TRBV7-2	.	TGTGCCAGCAGCTTAGCGTGGCGGCTAAGCACCGGGGAGCTGTTTTTT	CASSLAWRLSTGELFF
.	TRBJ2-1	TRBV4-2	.	TGTGCCAGCAGCCCCCTGATGAGCGGACAATCCTACAATGAGCAGTTCTTC	CASSPLMSGQSYNEQFF
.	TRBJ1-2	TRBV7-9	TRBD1	TGTGCCAGCAGCCTAACCGGGACAGGGCCGCATGGCTACACCTTC	CASSLTGTGPHGYTF
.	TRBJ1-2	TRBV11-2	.	TGTGCCAGCAGCCCCGGGGGGGCAGGGGATGGCTACACCTTC	CASSPGGAGDGYTF
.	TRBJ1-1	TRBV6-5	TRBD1	TGTGCCAGCACCCTACAGGGGGATGACACTGAAGCTTTCTTT	CASTLQGDDTEAFF
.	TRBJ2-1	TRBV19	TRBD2	TGTGCCAGTAGTATAGATTCGGGCGGGAGTCGCTACAATGAGCAGTTCTTC	CASSIDSGGSRYNEQFF